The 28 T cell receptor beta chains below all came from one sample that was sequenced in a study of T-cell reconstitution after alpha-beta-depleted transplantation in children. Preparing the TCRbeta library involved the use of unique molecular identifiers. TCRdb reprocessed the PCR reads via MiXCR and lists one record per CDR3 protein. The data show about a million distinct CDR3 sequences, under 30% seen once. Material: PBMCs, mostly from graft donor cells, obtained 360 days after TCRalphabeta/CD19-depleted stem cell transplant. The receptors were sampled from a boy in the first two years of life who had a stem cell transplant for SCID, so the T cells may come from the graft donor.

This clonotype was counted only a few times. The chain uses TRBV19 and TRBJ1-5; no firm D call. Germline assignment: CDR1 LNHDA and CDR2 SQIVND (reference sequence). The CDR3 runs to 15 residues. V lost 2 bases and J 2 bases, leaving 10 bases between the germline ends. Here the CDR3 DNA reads TGTGCCAGTAGTATAATGGCCGAGGGCAATCAGCCCCAGCATTTT. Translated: CASSIMAEGNQPQHF.

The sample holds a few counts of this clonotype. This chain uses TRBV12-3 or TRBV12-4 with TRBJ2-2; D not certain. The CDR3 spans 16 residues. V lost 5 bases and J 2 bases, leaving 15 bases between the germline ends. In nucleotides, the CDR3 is TGTGCCAGCAGTGTTCATGGGCAGGTTAACACCGGGGAGCTGTTTTTT. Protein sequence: CASSVHGQVNTGELFF.

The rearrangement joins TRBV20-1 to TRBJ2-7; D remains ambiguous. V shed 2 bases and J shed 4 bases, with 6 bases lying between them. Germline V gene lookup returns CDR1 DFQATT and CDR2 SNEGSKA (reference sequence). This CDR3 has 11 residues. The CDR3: CSARSAYEQYF. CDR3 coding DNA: TGCAGTGCTAGAAGCGCGTACGAGCAGTACTTC.

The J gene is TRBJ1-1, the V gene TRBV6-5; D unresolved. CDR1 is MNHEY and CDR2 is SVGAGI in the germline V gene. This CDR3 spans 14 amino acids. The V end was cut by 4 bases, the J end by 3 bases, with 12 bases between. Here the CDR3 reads CASSFSGSYTEAFF. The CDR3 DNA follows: TGTGCCAGCAGTTTCTCCGGGAGCTACACTGAAGCTTTCTTT.

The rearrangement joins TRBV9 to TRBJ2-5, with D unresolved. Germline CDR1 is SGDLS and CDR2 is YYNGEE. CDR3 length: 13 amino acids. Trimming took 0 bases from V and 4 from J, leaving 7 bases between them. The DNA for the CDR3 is TGTGCCAGCAGCGTAGGTCAGCGAGAGACCCAGTACTTC. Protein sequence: CASSVGQRETQYF.

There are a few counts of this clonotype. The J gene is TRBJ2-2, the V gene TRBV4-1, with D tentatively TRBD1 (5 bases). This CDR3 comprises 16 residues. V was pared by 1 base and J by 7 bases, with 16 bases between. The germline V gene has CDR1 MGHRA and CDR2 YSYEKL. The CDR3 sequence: CASSQGGKGLGGELFF. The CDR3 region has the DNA TGCGCCAGCAGCCAAGGGGGAAAGGGGCTGGGCGGGGAGCTGTTTTTT.

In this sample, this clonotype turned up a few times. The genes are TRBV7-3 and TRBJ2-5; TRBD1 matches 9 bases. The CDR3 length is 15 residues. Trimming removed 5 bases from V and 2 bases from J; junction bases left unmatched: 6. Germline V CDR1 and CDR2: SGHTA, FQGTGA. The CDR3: CASSPGDRVQETQYF. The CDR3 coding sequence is TGTGCCAGCAGCCCGGGGGACAGGGTACAAGAGACCCAGTACTTC.

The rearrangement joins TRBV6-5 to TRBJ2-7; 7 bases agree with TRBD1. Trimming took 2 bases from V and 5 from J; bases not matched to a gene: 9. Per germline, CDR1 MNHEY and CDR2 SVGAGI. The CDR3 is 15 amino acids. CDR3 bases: TGTGCCAGCAGTTACCTCCGACAGGGACGGCACGAGCAGTACTTC. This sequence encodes CASSYLRQGRHEQYF.

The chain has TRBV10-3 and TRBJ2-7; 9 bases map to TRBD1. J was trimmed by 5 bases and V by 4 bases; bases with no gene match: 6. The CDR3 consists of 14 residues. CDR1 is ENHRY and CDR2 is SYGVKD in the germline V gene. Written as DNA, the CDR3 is TGTGCCATCAGTGGAACAGGGGGCTCGGACGAGCAGTACTTC. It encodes CAISGTGGSDEQYF.

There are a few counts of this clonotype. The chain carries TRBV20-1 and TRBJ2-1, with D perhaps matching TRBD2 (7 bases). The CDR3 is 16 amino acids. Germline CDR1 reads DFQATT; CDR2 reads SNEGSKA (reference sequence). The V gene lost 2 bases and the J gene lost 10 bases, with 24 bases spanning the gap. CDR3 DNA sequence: TGCAGTGCTAGATCCCCCTTAGGGGGGGCCTCGAACGAGCAGTTCTTC. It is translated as CSARSPLGGASNEQFF.

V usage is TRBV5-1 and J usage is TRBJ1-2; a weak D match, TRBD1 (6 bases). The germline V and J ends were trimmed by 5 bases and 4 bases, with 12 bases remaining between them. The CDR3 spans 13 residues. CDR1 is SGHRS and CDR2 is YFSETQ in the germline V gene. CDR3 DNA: TGCGCCAGCAGACGGACAGAACTCTATGGCTACACCTTC. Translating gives CASRRTELYGYTF.

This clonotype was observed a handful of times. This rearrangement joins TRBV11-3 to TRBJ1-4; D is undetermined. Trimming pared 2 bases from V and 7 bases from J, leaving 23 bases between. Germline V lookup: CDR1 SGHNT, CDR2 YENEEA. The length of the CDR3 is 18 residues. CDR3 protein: CASSLSRRKTGGCEKLFF. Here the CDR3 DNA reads TGTGCCAGCAGCTTAAGTCGGCGGAAGACTGGCGGCTGTGAAAAACTGTTTTTT.

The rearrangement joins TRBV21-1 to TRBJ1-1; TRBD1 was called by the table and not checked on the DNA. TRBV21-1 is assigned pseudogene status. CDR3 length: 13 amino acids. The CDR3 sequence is CASSKVPGTEAFF. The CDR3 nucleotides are TGTGCCAGCAGCAAAGTACCGGGAACTGAAGCTTTCTTT.

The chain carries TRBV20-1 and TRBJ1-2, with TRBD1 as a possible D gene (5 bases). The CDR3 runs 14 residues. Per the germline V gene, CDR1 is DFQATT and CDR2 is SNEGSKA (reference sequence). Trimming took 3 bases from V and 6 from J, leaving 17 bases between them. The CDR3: CSARHSAGRDGYTF. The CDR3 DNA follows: TGCAGTGCTAGGCACAGCGCAGGGAGGGATGGCTACACCTTC.

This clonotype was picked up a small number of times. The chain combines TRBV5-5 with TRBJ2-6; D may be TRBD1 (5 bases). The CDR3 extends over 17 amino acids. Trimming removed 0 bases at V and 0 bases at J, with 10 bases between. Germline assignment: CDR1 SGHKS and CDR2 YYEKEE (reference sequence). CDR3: CASSLDRRPSGANVLTF. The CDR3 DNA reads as TGTGCCAGCAGCTTGGACAGGCGTCCCTCTGGGGCCAACGTCCTGACTTTC.

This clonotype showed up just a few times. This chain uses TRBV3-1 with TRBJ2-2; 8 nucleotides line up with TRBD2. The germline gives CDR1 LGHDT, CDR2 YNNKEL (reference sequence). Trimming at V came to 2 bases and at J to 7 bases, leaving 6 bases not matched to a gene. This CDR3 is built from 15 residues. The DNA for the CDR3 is TGTGCCAGCAGCCAACAACTAGCGGTCGGCGGGGAGCTGTTTTTT. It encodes CASSQQLAVGGELFF.

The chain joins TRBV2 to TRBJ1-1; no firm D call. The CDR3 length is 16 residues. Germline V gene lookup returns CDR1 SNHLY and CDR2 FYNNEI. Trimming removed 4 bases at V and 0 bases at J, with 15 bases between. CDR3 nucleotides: TGTGCCAGCAGTGGGACGCCGGGGAGCATGAACACTGAAGCTTTCTTT. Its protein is CASSGTPGSMNTEAFF.

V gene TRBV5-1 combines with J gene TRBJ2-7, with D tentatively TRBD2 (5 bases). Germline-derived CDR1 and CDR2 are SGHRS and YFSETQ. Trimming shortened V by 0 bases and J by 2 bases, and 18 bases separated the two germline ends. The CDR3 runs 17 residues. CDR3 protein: CASSLDERWGATYEQYF. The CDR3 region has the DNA TGCGCCAGCAGCTTGGACGAGAGGTGGGGAGCGACCTACGAGCAGTACTTC.

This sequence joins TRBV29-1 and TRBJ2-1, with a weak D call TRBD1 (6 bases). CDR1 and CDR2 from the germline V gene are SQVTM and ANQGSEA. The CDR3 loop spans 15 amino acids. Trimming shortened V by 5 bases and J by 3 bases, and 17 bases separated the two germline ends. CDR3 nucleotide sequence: TGCAGCGTTACCTACAGGGTGTTCTTCTACAATGAGCAGTTCTTC. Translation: CSVTYRVFFYNEQFF.

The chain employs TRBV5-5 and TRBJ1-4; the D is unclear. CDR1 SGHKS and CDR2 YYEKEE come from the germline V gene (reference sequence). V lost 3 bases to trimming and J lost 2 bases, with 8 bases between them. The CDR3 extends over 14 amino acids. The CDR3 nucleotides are TGTGCCAGCAGCTGGGCCGACACTAATGAAAAACTGTTTTTT. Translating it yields CASSWADTNEKLFF.

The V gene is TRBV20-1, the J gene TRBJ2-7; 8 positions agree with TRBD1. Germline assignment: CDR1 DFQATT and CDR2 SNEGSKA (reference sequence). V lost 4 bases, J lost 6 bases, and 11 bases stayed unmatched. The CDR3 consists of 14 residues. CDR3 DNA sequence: TGCAGTGCTAAATACCCTGGACAGGGTCGCGAGCAGTACTTC. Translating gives CSAKYPGQGREQYF.

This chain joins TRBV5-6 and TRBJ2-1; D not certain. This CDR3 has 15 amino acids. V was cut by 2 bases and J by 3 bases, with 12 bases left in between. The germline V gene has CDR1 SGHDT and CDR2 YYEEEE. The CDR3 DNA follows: TGTGCCAGCAGCTTAGGCCCTGGATACTACAATGAGCAGTTCTTC. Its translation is CASSLGPGYYNEQFF.

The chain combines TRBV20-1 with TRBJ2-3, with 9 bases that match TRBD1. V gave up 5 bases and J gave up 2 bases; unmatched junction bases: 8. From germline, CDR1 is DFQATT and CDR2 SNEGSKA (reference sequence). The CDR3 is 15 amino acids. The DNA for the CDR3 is TGCAGTGCTTATCCGGGACAGGGCTCCACAGATACGCAGTATTTT. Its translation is CSAYPGQGSTDTQYF.

The DNA of the CDR3 is TGCGCCTCCAATGACAGGGAAAACATTCAGTACTTC. It encodes CASNDRENIQYF. The gene calls are TRBV5-1 and TRBJ2-4, with 7 bases that match TRBD1. Germline V gene sequence: CDR1 SGHRS, CDR2 YFSETQ. Trimming at V came to 10 bases and at J to 5 bases, leaving 6 bases not matched to a gene. CDR3 size: 12 residues.

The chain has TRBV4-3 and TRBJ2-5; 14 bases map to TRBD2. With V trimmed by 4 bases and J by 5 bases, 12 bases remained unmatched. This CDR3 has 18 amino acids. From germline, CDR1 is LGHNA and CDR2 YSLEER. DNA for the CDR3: TGCGCCAGCAGCCCTCTCTCGACTAGCGGGGGGGCCAGGGAGACCCAGTACTTC. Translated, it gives CASSPLSTSGGARETQYF.

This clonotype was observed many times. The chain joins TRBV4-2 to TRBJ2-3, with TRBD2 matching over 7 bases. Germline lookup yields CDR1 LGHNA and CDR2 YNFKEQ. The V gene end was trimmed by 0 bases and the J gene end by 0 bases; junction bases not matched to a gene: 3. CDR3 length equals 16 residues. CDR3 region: CASSQDGGGSTDTQYF. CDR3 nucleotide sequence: TGTGCCAGCAGCCAAGACGGCGGGGGTAGCACAGATACGCAGTATTTT.

CDR3 protein: CASSQIRDRPYEQYF. The CDR3 bases are TGTGCCAGCAGCCAAATAAGGGACAGACCCTACGAGCAGTACTTC. The genes are TRBV3-1 and TRBJ2-7, with 7 nucleotides matching TRBD1. Germline V gives CDR1 LGHDT, CDR2 YNNKEL (reference sequence). V trimming: 2 bases; J trimming: 2 bases; junction bases outside the gene matches: 6. The length of the CDR3 is 15 residues.

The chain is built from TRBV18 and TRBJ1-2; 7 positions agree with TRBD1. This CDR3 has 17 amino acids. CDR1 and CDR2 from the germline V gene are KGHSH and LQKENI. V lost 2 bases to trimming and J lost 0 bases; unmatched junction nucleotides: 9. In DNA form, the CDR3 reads TGTGCCAGCTCACCAGCGAGGGGGCACCCCTCTAACTATGGCTACACCTTC. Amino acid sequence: CASSPARGHPSNYGYTF.